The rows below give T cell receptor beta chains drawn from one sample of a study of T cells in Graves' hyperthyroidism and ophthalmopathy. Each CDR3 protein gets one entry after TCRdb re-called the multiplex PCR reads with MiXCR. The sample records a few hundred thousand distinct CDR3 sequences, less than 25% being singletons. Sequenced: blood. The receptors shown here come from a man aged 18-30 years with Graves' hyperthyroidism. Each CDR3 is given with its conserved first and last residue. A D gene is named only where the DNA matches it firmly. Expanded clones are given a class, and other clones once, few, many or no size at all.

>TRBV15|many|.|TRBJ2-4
CATSPGDSGLAKNIQYF
TGTGCCACCAGCCCAGGGGACAGCGGGTTAGCCAAAAACATTCAGTACTTC
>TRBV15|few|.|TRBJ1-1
CATSRDRQGSKAFF
TGTGCCACCAGCAGAGATCGGCAGGGGTCGAAAGCTTTCTTT
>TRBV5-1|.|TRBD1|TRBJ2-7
CASSLGDRGQREQYF
TGCGCCAGCAGCTTGGGTGACAGGGGGCAGCGCGAGCAGTACTTC
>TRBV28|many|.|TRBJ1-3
CASSSGRTGNTIYF
TGTGCCAGCAGTTCAGGGAGAACTGGAAACACCATATATTTT
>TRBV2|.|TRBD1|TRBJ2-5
CASSEGGQAKETQYF
TGTGCCAGCAGTGAAGGGGGACAGGCTAAAGAGACCCAGTACTTC
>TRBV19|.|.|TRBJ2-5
CASSIGGNQDTQYF
TGTGCCAGTAGTATCGGCGGGAACCAAGACACCCAGTACTTC
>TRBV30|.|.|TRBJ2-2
CAWIMGPAGGELFF
TGTGCCTGGATTATGGGGCCAGCCGGCGGGGAGCTGTTTTTT
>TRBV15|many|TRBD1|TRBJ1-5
CATSRGGTGANQPQHF
TGTGCCACCAGCAGAGGCGGGACAGGGGCCAATCAGCCCCAGCATTTT
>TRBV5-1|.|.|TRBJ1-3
CASSLNARSGNTIYF
TGCGCCAGCAGCTTGAACGCTCGCTCTGGAAACACCATATATTTT
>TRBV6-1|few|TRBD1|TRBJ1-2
CASSADRGRGYTF
TGTGCCAGCAGTGCTGACAGGGGGCGAGGCTACACCTTC
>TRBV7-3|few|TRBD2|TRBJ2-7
CASSPTSGKYEQYF
TGTGCCAGCAGCCCCACTAGCGGGAAGTACGAGCAGTACTTC
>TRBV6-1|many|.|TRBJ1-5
CASSTSGARSQPQHF
TGTGCCAGCAGCACTTCGGGGGCGCGTAGTCAGCCCCAGCATTTT
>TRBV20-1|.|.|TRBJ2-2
CSARVILNTGELFF
TGCAGTGCTAGAGTTATCCTAAACACCGGGGAGCTGTTTTTT
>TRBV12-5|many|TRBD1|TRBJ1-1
CASGLEPGTAVFF
TGTGCTAGTGGTCTGGAGCCAGGGACAGCTGTTTTCTTT
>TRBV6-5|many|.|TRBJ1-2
CASGFNYGYTF
TGTGCCAGCGGTTTTAACTATGGCTACACCTTC
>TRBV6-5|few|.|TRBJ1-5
CASSYSREGGNQPQHF
TGTGCCAGCAGTTACTCGAGAGAGGGAGGCAATCAGCCCCAGCATTTT
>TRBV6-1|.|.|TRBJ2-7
CASRAGIEQYF
TGTGCCAGCAGAGCGGGTATCGAGCAGTACTTC
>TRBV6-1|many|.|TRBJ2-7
CASSRTWTDSYEQYF
TGTGCCAGCAGCCGAACCTGGACGGACTCCTACGAGCAGTACTTC
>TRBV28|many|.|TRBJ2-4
CASSLGSQLQYF
TGTGCCAGCAGTTTAGGTAGTCAGCTTCAGTACTTC
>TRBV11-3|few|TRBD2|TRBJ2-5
CASSLVAGGTTQYF
TGTGCCAGCAGCTTAGTGGCGGGAGGGACGACCCAGTACTTC
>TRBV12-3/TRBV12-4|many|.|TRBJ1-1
CASSAQGRVNTEAFF
TGTGCCAGCAGCGCGCAGGGCAGGGTGAACACTGAAGCTTTCTTT
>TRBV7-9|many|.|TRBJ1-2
CASSRQQGYGYTF
TGTGCCAGCAGCAGGCAACAGGGATATGGCTACACCTTC
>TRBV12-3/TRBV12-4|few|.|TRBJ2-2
CASRRRTPANTGELFF
TGTGCCAGCAGACGCCGGACCCCCGCGAACACCGGGGAGCTGTTTTTT
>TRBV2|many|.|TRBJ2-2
CASSGEQTNTGELFF
TGTGCCAGCAGTGGGGAACAGACGAACACCGGGGAGCTGTTTTTT
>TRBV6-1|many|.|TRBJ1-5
CASSEFRDNQPQHF
TGTGCCAGCAGTGAATTCAGGGATAATCAGCCCCAGCATTTT
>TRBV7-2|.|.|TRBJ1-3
CASSSPTTGNTIYF
TGTGCCAGCAGCTCACCGACAACTGGAAACACCATATATTTT
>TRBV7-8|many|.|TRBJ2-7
CASSSGIHEQYF
TGTGCCAGCAGCTCAGGGATCCACGAGCAGTACTTC
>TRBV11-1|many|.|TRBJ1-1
CASSFPRQSLGNTEAFF
TGTGCCAGCAGCTTCCCTAGACAGTCCCTGGGGAACACTGAAGCTTTCTTT
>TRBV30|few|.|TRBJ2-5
CAWEGGQETQYF
TGTGCCTGGGAAGGGGGGCAAGAGACCCAGTACTTC
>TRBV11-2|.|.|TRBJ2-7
CASILGPGAGRSEQYF
TGTGCCAGCATCTTAGGACCCGGTGCAGGGCGATCCGAGCAGTACTTC
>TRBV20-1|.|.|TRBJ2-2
CSAKAGPQAFGELFF
TGCAGTGCGAAAGCGGGCCCCCAGGCCTTCGGGGAGCTGTTTTTT
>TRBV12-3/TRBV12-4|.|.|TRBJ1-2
CASSANPWQTNYGYTF
TGTGCCAGCAGTGCCAATCCGTGGCAGACCAACTATGGCTACACCTTC
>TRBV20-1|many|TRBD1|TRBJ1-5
CSARYLGQGDRQPQHF
TGCAGTGCTAGATACCTTGGACAGGGTGATCGACAGCCCCAGCATTTT
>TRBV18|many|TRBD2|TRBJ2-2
CASSLPGIAGTGELFF
TGTGCCAGCTCACTCCCAGGAATAGCGGGCACCGGGGAGCTGTTTTTT
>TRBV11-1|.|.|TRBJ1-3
CASSLVTAELSGNTIYF
TGTGCCAGCAGCTTAGTGACGGCGGAACTCTCTGGAAACACCATATATTTT
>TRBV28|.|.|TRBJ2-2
CASSHAGFTQYTGELFF
TGTGCCAGCAGCCATGCGGGGTTTACCCAATACACCGGGGAGCTGTTTTTT
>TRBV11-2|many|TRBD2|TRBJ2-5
CASSLGSGGHQETQYF
TGTGCCAGCAGCTTGGGCAGCGGGGGGCATCAAGAGACCCAGTACTTC
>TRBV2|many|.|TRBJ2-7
CASSEEGYEQYF
TGTGCCAGCAGTGAGGAGGGCTACGAGCAGTACTTC
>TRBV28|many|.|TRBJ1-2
CASSEQTANYGYTF
TGTGCCAGCAGTGAACAGACAGCGAACTATGGCTACACCTTC
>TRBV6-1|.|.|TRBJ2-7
CASSELAGISHEQYF
TGTGCCAGCAGTGAACTGGCAGGGATTTCCCACGAGCAGTACTTC
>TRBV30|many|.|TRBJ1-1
CAWDEGVSTEAFF
TGTGCCTGGGATGAGGGGGTAAGCACTGAAGCTTTCTTT